The 17 T cell receptor beta chains in this list originate from one sample, sequenced in a study of blood T cell repertoires in COVID-19. Clones were read by immunoSEQ multiplex PCR, and TCRdb kept only the in-frame ones, dropping some. The data hold about 260,000 clones, with about 85% observed a single time. The specimen sequenced was peripheral blood. All receptors derive from a woman between 50 and 59 years old who had recovered from COVID-19.

CDR3 in DNA: TGTGCCAGTAGGAACTTGAGACAGTCCTATGGCTACACCTTC. It yields the protein CASRNLRQSYGYTF. The chain recombines TRBV19 with TRBJ1-2, with a possible D match to TRBD1 (5 bases). Looked up from germline, CDR1 is LNHDA and CDR2 is SQIVND (reference sequence). Deletions cut 6 bases from V and 4 bases from J, with 15 bases between. CDR3 size: 14 residues.

The chain has TRBV7-6 and TRBJ1-1; 8 positions agree with TRBD1. The CDR3 extends over 13 amino acids. V shed 3 bases and J 10 bases; nucleotides not matched to a gene: 7. CDR1 SGHVS and CDR2 FNYEAQ come from the germline V gene. The CDR3 reads CASSFRAGGGAFF. CDR3 bases: TGTGCCAGCAGCTTCAGGGCAGGGGGCGGAGCTTTCTTT.

This clone was counted a few times. The rearrangement uses TRBV4-1 and TRBJ1-3; 7 bases line up with TRBD1. Germline CDR1 reads MGHRA; CDR2 reads YSYEKL. CDR3 length equals 15 residues. Trimming removed 5 bases from V and 4 bases from J; junction bases left unmatched: 8. The CDR3 protein is CASSTLQGKGNTIYF. In nucleotides, the CDR3 is TGCGCCAGCAGCACATTACAGGGGAAGGGAAACACCATATATTTT.

The rearrangement links TRBV6-1 to TRBJ1-2; D not certain. CDR1 MNHNS and CDR2 SASEGT come from the germline V gene. CDR3 length: 13 amino acids. Trimming took 6 bases from V and 2 from J, leaving 10 bases between them. The DNA for the CDR3 is TGTGCCAGCAGCCCCGGGTCGAACTATGGCTACACCTTC. It codes for CASSPGSNYGYTF.

The chain joins TRBV7-3 to TRBJ2-3; 9 bases are shared with TRBD2. With V trimmed by 4 bases and J by 4 bases, 9 bases remained unmatched. This CDR3 has 16 residues. The germline V gene has CDR1 SGHTA and CDR2 FQGTGA. CDR3 DNA: TGTGCCAGCAGCTCCCGCAGCGGGGGGAGCTCAGATACGCAGTATTTT. Amino acids: CASSSRSGGSSDTQYF.

This chain uses TRBV7-6 with TRBJ2-7; TRBD1 matches 7 bases. Germline CDR1 and CDR2: SGHVS and FNYEAQ. The trim removed 3 bases at V and 5 bases at J, leaving 7 bases unmatched. The CDR3 totals 14 residues. CDR3 in amino acids: CASSFAQGSHEQYF. The CDR3 DNA follows: TGTGCCAGCAGCTTCGCACAGGGGTCGCACGAGCAGTACTTC.

The chain carries TRBV7-8 and TRBJ2-3; D is perhaps TRBD2 (6 bases). V dropped 5 bases and J dropped 6 bases, with 21 bases sitting between them. Germline lookup yields CDR1 SGHVS and CDR2 FQNEAQ. The CDR3 totals 16 residues. As DNA, the CDR3 is TGTGCCAGCAGCACTCACCGAGCAGCCGCGGGGGATACGCAGTATTTT. Its protein is CASSTHRAAAGDTQYF.

The V and J genes are TRBV19 and TRBJ1-2; 7 bases fit TRBD1. Germline V gene sequence: CDR1 LNHDA, CDR2 SQIVND (reference sequence). The CDR3 runs 15 residues. J lost 2 bases, V lost 6 bases, and 9 bases had no gene match. The CDR3 DNA reads TGTGCCAGTAGGACCCGGGACAGCGCAAACTATGGCTACACCTTC. Its protein product is CASRTRDSANYGYTF.

A single count supports this clone. The CDR3 DNA sequence: TGTGCCAGCAGACCCGGCCCCGGGACAGTCACTGAAGCTTTCTTT. Amino acids: CASRPGPGTVTEAFF. This rearrangement joins TRBV9 to TRBJ1-1, with 7 bases lining up with TRBD1. Looked up from germline, CDR1 is SGDLS and CDR2 is YYNGEE. The V gene end was trimmed by 5 bases and the J gene end by 4 bases; junction bases not matched to a gene: 11. This CDR3 has 15 residues.

The V and J genes are TRBV7-3 and TRBJ2-3; 9 bases map to TRBD2. Germline-derived CDR1 and CDR2 are SGHTA and FQGTGA. CDR3 length equals 16 residues. With V trimmed by 2 bases and J by 5 bases, 8 bases remained unmatched. For the CDR3, the DNA is TGTGCCAGCAGCTTAGTTCTACGCGGGGGGGTAGATACGCAGTATTTT. Its protein product is CASSLVLRGGVDTQYF. Looking up the rest from reference TRBV7-3 and TRBJ2-3 gives the full variable domain: GAGVSQTPSNKVTEKGKYVELRCDPISGHTALYWYRQSLGQGPEFLIYFQGTGAADDSGLPNDRFFAVRPEGSVSTLKIQRTERGDSAVYLCASSLVLRGGVDTQYFGPGTRLTVL.

This rearrangement joins TRBV19 to TRBJ1-1, with D tentatively TRBD1 (6 bases). Germline V CDR1 and CDR2: LNHDA, SQIVND (reference sequence). The CDR3 is 14 amino acids. Trimming took 5 bases from V and 3 from J, leaving 13 bases between them. The CDR3 region has the DNA TGTGCCAGTAGTCTTGCCTACAGGGACACTGAAGCTTTCTTT. This codes for CASSLAYRDTEAFF.

The rearrangement uses TRBV5-1 and TRBJ1-3; 7 nucleotides agree with TRBD1. CDR3 size: 15 residues. Germline V CDR1 and CDR2: SGHRS, YFSETQ. Unmatched junction bases numbered 4, after V lost 0 bases and J lost 4 bases. The CDR3 loop is CASSLGGQSGNTIYF. The DNA of the CDR3 is TGCGCCAGCAGCTTGGGGGGACAGTCAGGAAACACCATATATTTT.

The gene calls are TRBV11-2 and TRBJ2-7; the D gene is possibly TRBD2 (6 bases). CDR1 and CDR2 from the germline V gene are SGHAT and FQNNGV. V gave up 5 bases and J gave up 0 bases, with 11 bases separating them. There are 14 residues in the CDR3. The CDR3 region is CASSEGLGSYEQYF. CDR3 DNA sequence: TGTGCCAGCAGCGAGGGACTTGGCTCCTACGAGCAGTACTTC.

V is TRBV6-2 or TRBV6-3 and J is TRBJ2-1; 16 bases match TRBD2. The V segment lost 0 bases and the J segment 11 bases; nucleotides outside the gene matches: 7. Looked up from germline, CDR1 is MNHEY and CDR2 is SVGEGT. The CDR3 length is 17 residues. CDR3 in DNA: TGTGCCAGCAGTTACTCGACGGGGACTAGCGGGGGGGCAAAGCAGTTCTTC. This gives the protein CASSYSTGTSGGAKQFF.

The table lists this clone with a count of one. The rearrangement joins TRBV21-1 to TRBJ1-1; the table's D gene call, TRBD1, was not cross checked with the DNA. TRBV21-1 is designated a pseudogene. This CDR3 has 14 amino acids. CDR3 residues: CASSDRARNTEAFF. In DNA form, the CDR3 reads TGTGCCAGCAGTGACAGGGCCAGGAACACTGAAGCTTTCTTT.

This clone was counted once. CDR3 region: CASCPGGHTEAFF. CDR3 DNA sequence: TGCGCCAGCTGTCCGGGGGGACACACTGAAGCTTTCTTT. This chain uses TRBV5-1 with TRBJ1-1; D may be TRBD1 (5 bases). V lost 7 bases to trimming and J lost 3 bases, with 13 bases between them. The CDR3 is made up of 13 amino acids. In germline, CDR1 is SGHRS, CDR2 YFSETQ.

The sample holds one count of this clone. This sequence joins TRBV28 and TRBJ2-6, with D possibly TRBD2 on 7 matching bases. The CDR3 runs 15 residues. Trimming took 8 bases from V and 2 from J, leaving 13 bases between them. The germline gives CDR1 MDHEN, CDR2 SYDVKM. CDR3: CASVLGGAGANVLTF. The CDR3 nucleotides read TGTGCCAGCGTCCTAGGGGGGGCTGGGGCCAACGTCCTGACTTTC.